These T cell receptor beta chains were read from a single sample in a study of blood T cell repertoires in COVID-19. TCRdb keeps only in-frame clones here, not all; method: immunoSEQ multiplex PCR. The table shows approximately 140,000 clones, with under 85% occurring only once. Material for sequencing was peripheral blood. The receptors stem from a woman of 80 years or more in a cohort sampled during active or convalescent COVID-19. CDR3s include the opening cysteine and the closing phenylalanine or tryptophan. Each record gives: J gene, D gene, V gene, clone size, CDR3 protein, CDR3 DNA. The D gene is left open where the match is weak. Clone size is stated in some rows and not others, as once, few, many or a class when expanded.

j_call: TRBJ1-1
d_call: .
v_call: TRBV19
clone_size: once
cdr3_aa: CASSGIRGKNAEAFF
cdr3_nt: TGTGCCAGTAGTGGTATTCGCGGGAAAAATGCTGAAGCTTTCTTT

j_call: TRBJ2-3
d_call: TRBD1
v_call: TRBV6-5
clone_size: .
cdr3_aa: CASSYFGTGGEDTQYF
cdr3_nt: TGTGCCAGCAGTTACTTCGGGACAGGGGGTGAAGATACGCAGTATTTT

j_call: TRBJ1-2
d_call: TRBD1
v_call: TRBV6-1
clone_size: .
cdr3_aa: CASSEPGQFYGYTF
cdr3_nt: TGTGCCAGCAGTGAGCCGGGACAGTTCTATGGCTACACCTTC

j_call: TRBJ2-5
d_call: .
v_call: TRBV1
clone_size: .
cdr3_aa: CRLEAGASQETQYF
cdr3_nt: TGCAGACTCGAAGCGGGGGCCTCCCAAGAGACCCAGTACTTC

j_call: TRBJ1-2
d_call: .
v_call: TRBV29-1
clone_size: .
cdr3_aa: CSVRHRDFRGYTF
cdr3_nt: TGCAGCGTCAGACACCGGGACTTCCGCGGCTACACCTTC

j_call: TRBJ1-1
d_call: .
v_call: TRBV11-1
clone_size: .
cdr3_aa: CASSLGRGSMNTEAFF
cdr3_nt: TGTGCCAGCAGCTTAGGCCGCGGCAGTATGAACACTGAAGCTTTCTTT

j_call: TRBJ1-3
d_call: .
v_call: TRBV7-6
clone_size: .
cdr3_aa: CASSLGNTIYF
cdr3_nt: TGTGCCAGCAGCTTGGGCAACACCATATATTTT

j_call: TRBJ2-1
d_call: TRBD2
v_call: TRBV18
clone_size: .
cdr3_aa: CASSLQEASGNNEQFF
cdr3_nt: TGTGCCAGCTCACTTCAGGAGGCTAGCGGTAACAATGAGCAGTTCTTC

j_call: TRBJ2-1
d_call: TRBD2
v_call: TRBV11-2
clone_size: once
cdr3_aa: CASSYLAGGYNEQFF
cdr3_nt: TGTGCCAGCAGCTATTTAGCGGGGGGCTACAATGAGCAGTTCTTC

j_call: TRBJ1-1
d_call: TRBD1
v_call: TRBV5-8
clone_size: .
cdr3_aa: CASPGQFGTGGTEAFF
cdr3_nt: TGTGCCAGCCCTGGGCAGTTCGGGACAGGGGGGACTGAAGCTTTCTTT

j_call: TRBJ1-5
d_call: .
v_call: TRBV7-9
clone_size: .
cdr3_aa: CASSLAGARSNQPQHF
cdr3_nt: TGTGCCAGCAGCTTAGCGGGGGCAAGGAGCAATCAGCCCCAGCATTTT

j_call: TRBJ1-3
d_call: .
v_call: TRBV12-3/TRBV12-4
clone_size: .
cdr3_aa: CASSLRGEDTIYF
cdr3_nt: TGTGCCAGCAGTTTAAGAGGGGAGGACACCATATATTTT

j_call: TRBJ2-2
d_call: .
v_call: TRBV7-3
clone_size: .
cdr3_aa: CASSLLTGELFF
cdr3_nt: TGTGCCAGCAGCTTACTCACCGGGGAGCTGTTTTTT

j_call: TRBJ1-4
d_call: TRBD1
v_call: TRBV5-6
clone_size: .
cdr3_aa: CASSSLGQAAGEKLFF
cdr3_nt: TGTGCCAGCAGCTCACTAGGACAGGCGGCAGGTGAAAAACTGTTTTTT